This entry features one TCR beta chain sequence. As yet, its antigen is unknown. Generated by immunoSEQ multiplex PCR, the TCRdb table keeps only in-frame clones and is missing some. Here the sample spans over a million clones, 75% to 80% being singletons. The data belong to a study of shared clonotypes between healthy human individuals. Study context: CD8 memory received one plate per donor, CD8 naive two, CD4 memory three and CD4 naive three. Study findings and constraints: What limited the represented genetic and exposure-history diversity was the small number of donors.

V was trimmed by 7 bases and J by 6 bases, leaving 18 bases between them. There are 15 residues in the CDR3. Per germline, CDR1 MDHEN and CDR2 SYDVKM. The sequencing input was memory CD4+ T cells from PBMCs. Subset reported: CD45RA-negative fraction. This sequence originates from a man aged 18 to 30 in good health. Some clones in this sample may be carry-over from other donors' samples. The gene calls are TRBV28 and TRBJ2-2, with D possibly matching TRBD2 (6 bases). The CDR3 region is CASTAGTLPAGELFF. The DNA of the CDR3 is TGTGCCAGCACTGCAGGGACTTTACCGGCCGGGGAGCTGTTTTTT.